Listed here is a single TCR beta chain. The authors' processing: How many nucleated cells were present was estimated from reference gene primer amplification. Method: immunoSEQ multiplex PCR; TCRdb's copy keeps in-frame clones and lacks some. V, J and clone size derive from that table, while D and trimming were established from the DNA sequence. The sample includes about 230,000 clones, 65% to 90% of them seen just once. These data are taken from a study of blood T cell repertoires in COVID-19. On the study more broadly: In each case, the material was cDNA or gDNA derived from T cells, B-cell-depleted T cells, or PBMCs.

Sequencing input: peripheral blood. This TCR came from a man between 50 and 59 years old with COVID-19, enrolled during active disease.

The CDR3 protein is CASSDTQGYGNEQFF. CDR3 DNA: TGTGCCAGCAGTGACACACAGGGATACGGGAATGAGCAGTTCTTC. The chain uses TRBV6-4 and TRBJ2-1, with D possibly TRBD1 on 6 matching bases. Germline V gene sequence: CDR1 MRHNA, CDR2 SNTAGT. The CDR3 contains 15 residues. Trimming took 2 bases from V and 7 from J, leaving 15 bases between them.